The 25 T cell receptor beta chains presented below share a single source sample, sequenced in a study of T cells in Graves' hyperthyroidism and ophthalmopathy. Amplified regions were TCR beta CDR3 sequences from RNA transcripts. During a first-round RT-PCR of the TCR CDR3, the HTBI primer set was used. Each CDR3 protein gets one entry after TCRdb re-called the multiplex PCR reads with MiXCR. The table lists 400,000 to 600,000 distinct CDR3 sequences, less than 25% of them singletons, with about 25% in the top ten. The material sequenced was blood. The source is a man aged 18 to 29 with Graves' hyperthyroidism.

This clonotype has at least ten counts. The V and J genes are TRBV27 and TRBJ1-2; D ambiguous. This CDR3 spans 13 amino acids. V lost 5 bases and J 6 bases, leaving 13 bases between the germline ends. Germline values: CDR1 MNHEY, CDR2 SMNVEV (reference sequence). CDR3 loop: CASSLLPDHGYTF. Written as DNA, the CDR3 is TGTGCCAGCAGTCTACTACCTGACCATGGCTACACCTTC.

This clonotype showed up many times. The chain combines TRBV24-1 with TRBJ2-2; 7 bases are shared with TRBD1. V lost 2 bases, J lost 5 bases, and 7 bases stayed unmatched. Germline values: CDR1 KGHDR, CDR2 SFDVKD. The CDR3 spans 16 residues. The CDR3 loop reads CATSDYQGQLTGELFF. Written as DNA, the CDR3 is TGTGCCACCAGTGATTACCAGGGACAGCTAACCGGGGAGCTGTTTTTT.

This clonotype has ten or more counts. The chain couples TRBV6-2 or TRBV6-3 to TRBJ2-5; a possible D gene is TRBD2 (5 bases). The length of the CDR3 is 14 residues. CDR1 and CDR2 (germline): MNHEY, SVGEGT. V was cut by 5 bases and J by 4 bases, with 14 bases left in between. CDR3 DNA: TGTGCCAGCAGTGTGGGCCGTGGGAGAGAGACCCAGTACTTC. Its protein is CASSVGRGRETQYF.

There are many counts of this clonotype. The chain is built from TRBV27 and TRBJ1-2, with D unresolved. The germline V gene has CDR1 MNHEY and CDR2 SMNVEV (reference sequence). Trimming removed 3 bases from V and 2 bases from J, with 7 bases in between. CDR3 length equals 13 residues. The CDR3 is CASSFYENYGYTF. The CDR3 DNA reads TGTGCCAGCAGTTTCTATGAAAACTATGGCTACACCTTC.

This clonotype was counted ten times or more. The CDR3 region has the DNA TGCAGTGCTAGCGTGACAGTCACTGAAGCTTTCTTT. Amino acids: CSASVTVTEAFF. The chain recombines TRBV20-1 with TRBJ1-1; TRBD1 might be the D (5 bases). The germline V and J ends were trimmed by 3 bases and 4 bases, with 9 bases remaining between them. The CDR3 has 12 amino acids. Germline CDR1 is DFQATT and CDR2 is SNEGSKA (reference sequence).

The table lists this clonotype with many counts. The V gene is TRBV12-3 or TRBV12-4, the J gene TRBJ1-1, with D unresolved. Trimming cost V 6 bases and J 2 bases, with 13 bases left between them. This CDR3 is 14 amino acids long. CDR3 in DNA: TGTGCCAGCAGCCCGGCACCTCCTAACACTGAAGCTTTCTTT. It is translated as CASSPAPPNTEAFF.

This clonotype showed up many times. The rearrangement uses TRBV12-5 and TRBJ2-7; 8 nucleotides line up with TRBD1. Germline CDR1 reads LGHNT; CDR2 reads FRNRAP. The CDR3 consists of 15 residues. With V trimmed by 2 bases and J by 5 bases, 8 bases remained unmatched. The chain's CDR3 is CASGLLGDRQHEQYF. DNA for the CDR3: TGTGCTAGTGGTTTGCTAGGGGACAGGCAACACGAGCAGTACTTC.

This chain uses TRBV20-1 with TRBJ1-1, with 9 bases fitting TRBD1. V lost 6 bases, J lost 0 bases, and 14 bases stayed unmatched. Germline CDR1 is DFQATT and CDR2 is SNEGSKA (reference sequence). The CDR3 loop spans 17 amino acids. In DNA, the CDR3 is TGCAGTGCCGAATCCGGGACAGGGTCTTTGTTGAACACTGAAGCTTTCTTT. Protein: CSAESGTGSLLNTEAFF.

The chain has TRBV6-1 and TRBJ2-2; D gene uncertain. The CDR3 is made up of 14 amino acids. Germline V lookup: CDR1 MNHNS, CDR2 SASEGT. V was pared by 2 bases and J by 5 bases, with 9 bases between. In DNA form, the CDR3 reads TGTGCCAGCAGTGAAAATACCATAACCGGGGAGCTGTTTTTT. It codes for CASSENTITGELFF.

This clonotype was detected ten times or more. This chain joins TRBV28 and TRBJ1-2; D gene ambiguous. CDR1 and CDR2 (germline): MDHEN, SYDVKM. V lost 6 bases and J lost 4, with 18 bases in between. This CDR3 region has 15 residues. The CDR3 sequence: CASSRNSWQPYGYTF. CDR3 nucleotides: TGTGCCAGCAGCCGTAACTCTTGGCAGCCCTATGGCTACACCTTC.

The genes are TRBV12-3 or TRBV12-4 and TRBJ2-7; 7 nucleotides match TRBD1. CDR3 length: 15 residues. Trimming took 5 bases from V and 2 from J; bases not matched to a gene: 9. The CDR3 loop is CASSPTGVKAYEQYF. The CDR3 coding sequence is TGTGCCAGCAGTCCCACAGGGGTCAAGGCCTACGAGCAGTACTTC.

The sample holds many counts of this clonotype. The chain links TRBV27 to TRBJ1-1, with TRBD1 as a possible D gene (6 bases). The CDR3 runs to 13 residues. V was cut by 6 bases and J by 3 bases, with 11 bases left in between. Germline lookup yields CDR1 MNHEY and CDR2 SMNVEV (reference sequence). CDR3 sequence: CASSPQGYTEAFF. As DNA, the CDR3 is TGTGCCAGCAGCCCACAGGGTTACACTGAAGCTTTCTTT.

The V gene is TRBV7-9, the J gene TRBJ2-1; 12 bases align to TRBD2. The V gene end was trimmed by 5 bases and the J gene end by 4 bases; junction bases not matched to a gene: 3. The CDR3 is 15 residues long. Germline CDR1 SEHNR, CDR2 FQNEAQ (reference sequence). CDR3 in DNA: TGTGCCAGCAGCGCGCTAGCGGGGGGGTACAATGAGCAGTTCTTC. Protein product: CASSALAGGYNEQFF.

This clonotype appeared many times. The chain couples TRBV12-3 or TRBV12-4 to TRBJ1-5, with D perhaps TRBD1 (6 bases). V lost 5 bases to trimming and J lost 3 bases, with 17 bases between them. This CDR3 spans 16 amino acids. DNA for the CDR3: TGTGCCAGCAGTCTAGGATGGGGACATTACAATCAGCCCCAGCATTTT. It is translated as CASSLGWGHYNQPQHF.

CDR3 amino acids: CASSIGTVSNQPQHF. The CDR3 DNA is TGTGCCAGTAGTATTGGGACGGTTAGCAATCAGCCCCAGCATTTT. This chain connects TRBV19 to TRBJ1-5; D perhaps matches TRBD1 (5 bases). Germline V gene data show CDR1 as LNHDA and CDR2 as SQIVND (reference sequence). Between the trimmed V and J ends, which lost 3 bases and 0 bases, there was a span of 9 bases. There are 15 residues in the CDR3.

This clonotype was recorded at least ten times. V gene TRBV12-3 or TRBV12-4 combines with J gene TRBJ1-3; D not resolved. The CDR3 is made up of 18 amino acids. Deletions cut 7 bases from V and 0 bases from J, with 22 bases between. The CDR3 is CASTQNRWGSTSGNTIYF. The CDR3 DNA follows: TGTGCCAGCACCCAAAATAGGTGGGGTTCGACCTCTGGAAACACCATATATTTT.

This clonotype was seen ten or more times. The chain has TRBV5-1 and TRBJ1-1; perhaps TRBD1 as D (6 bases). Looked up from germline, CDR1 is SGHRS and CDR2 is YFSETQ. The ends were cut back, 3 bases at V and 8 bases at J, with 14 bases in the middle. The CDR3 covers 13 residues. CDR3 nucleotide sequence: TGCGCCAGCAGCTATGGACAGCCCCCCGAAGCTTTCTTT. As protein: CASSYGQPPEAFF.

This clonotype was seen a handful of times. The chain joins TRBV11-2 to TRBJ2-4; 8 positions agree with TRBD2. Germline CDR1 and CDR2: SGHAT and FQNNGV. Trimming took 3 bases from V and 4 from J; bases not matched to a gene: 2. The CDR3 consists of 14 residues. CDR3: CASSFAGGKNIQYF. CDR3 nucleotide sequence: TGTGCCAGCAGCTTTGCGGGGGGAAAAAACATTCAGTACTTC. Looking up the rest from reference TRBV11-2 and TRBJ2-4 gives the full variable domain: EAGVAQSPRYKIIEKRQSVAFWCNPISGHATLYWYQQILGQGPKLLIQFQNNGVVDDSQLPKDRFSAERLKGVDSTLKIQPAKLEDSAVYLCASSFAGGKNIQYFGAGTRLSVL.

V gene TRBV4-1 combines with J gene TRBJ1-6; no definite D call. Looked up from germline, CDR1 is MGHRA and CDR2 is YSYEKL. Trimming pared 0 bases from V and 4 bases from J, leaving 13 bases between. The CDR3 is 17 residues long. The CDR3 here is CASSQEVRIRYNSPLHF. The CDR3 nucleotides are TGCGCCAGCAGCCAAGAAGTAAGGATTCGGTATAATTCACCCCTCCACTTT.

This clonotype has only a few counts. V usage is TRBV30 and J usage is TRBJ1-1, with 9 bases that match TRBD1. The germline CDR1 and CDR2 sequences are GTSNPN and SVGIG (reference sequence). The length of the CDR3 is 14 residues. J lost 6 bases, V lost 1 base, and 6 bases had no gene match. The CDR3 reads CAWSGDRDWAEAFF. For the CDR3, the DNA is TGTGCCTGGAGTGGGGACAGGGATTGGGCTGAAGCTTTCTTT. Variable domain in full (rest from reference TRBV30 and TRBJ1-1): SQTIHQWPATLVQPVGSPLSLECTVEGTSNPNLYWYRQAAGRGLQLLFYSVGIGQISSEVPQNLSASRPQDRQFILSSKKLLLSDSGFYLCAWSGDRDWAEAFFGQGTRLTVV.

This clonotype was detected ten times or more. The chain has TRBV19 and TRBJ1-1; D is perhaps TRBD1 (6 bases). Germline V gene data show CDR1 as LNHDA and CDR2 as SQIVND (reference sequence). V dropped 3 bases and J dropped 6 bases, with 17 bases sitting between them. This CDR3 is 15 amino acids long. CDR3 sequence: CASSIPTGGGSEAFF. The DNA for the CDR3 is TGTGCCAGTAGTATCCCGACAGGCGGCGGGTCTGAAGCTTTCTTT.

In this sample, this clonotype turned up many times. V and J are TRBV20-1 and TRBJ2-5; D is unresolved. Trimming removed 7 bases from V and 5 bases from J, with 11 bases in between. Germline CDR1 reads DFQATT; CDR2 reads SNEGSKA (reference sequence). This CDR3 spans 11 amino acids. CDR3 DNA sequence: TGCAGTGGGTTGAAGTGGGAGACCCAGTACTTC. It codes for CSGLKWETQYF.

This clonotype showed up just a few times. This CDR3 is CASCRRHMNTEAFF. The CDR3 DNA sequence: TGTGCCAGTTGTCGACGACACATGAACACTGAAGCTTTCTTT. The V gene is TRBV12-3 or TRBV12-4, the J gene TRBJ1-1, with unresolved D. V was pared by 9 bases and J by 0 bases, with 14 bases between. The CDR3 is 14 residues long.

The chain couples TRBV7-2 to TRBJ2-5; D is possibly TRBD1 (5 bases). CDR1 SGHTA and CDR2 FQGNSA come from the germline V gene. The V end was cut by 1 base, the J end by 4 bases, with 10 bases between. The CDR3 totals 14 residues. CDR3 region: CASSLGGWGETQYF. CDR3 sequence (DNA): TGTGCCAGCAGCTTAGGGGGCTGGGGAGAGACCCAGTACTTC.

This clonotype occurred a few times. This chain connects TRBV6-1 to TRBJ2-3; TRBD1 might be the D (6 bases). This CDR3 is 15 amino acids long. V dropped 6 bases and J dropped 2 bases, with 15 bases sitting between them. Germline V gene lookup returns CDR1 MNHNS and CDR2 SASEGT. The CDR3 region has the DNA TGTGCCAGCAGCCTTGAGGGGGTTGTCACAGATACGCAGTATTTT. Protein product: CASSLEGVVTDTQYF.